This entry lists 18 T cell receptor beta chains sequenced from one sample in a study of cytomegalovirus exposure and HLA in healthy donors. The study ran its PCR with 60 Vbeta and 13 Jbeta primers. Some clones are missing from TCRdb's copy, which holds only in-frame ones; the method was immunoSEQ multiplex PCR. The sample lists 150,000 to 200,000 clones, around 83% occurring once. The sample consisted of PBMCs. These receptors all stem from a male donor in good health and CMV-seropositive.

A few counts support this clone. This sequence joins TRBV5-1 and TRBJ1-1, with D tentatively TRBD1 (6 bases). Per germline, CDR1 SGHRS and CDR2 YFSETQ. The CDR3 is made up of 15 amino acids. Trimming took off 1 base at V and 5 bases at J, with 15 bases between the two ends. The CDR3 spells CASSLSGVSGTEAFF. In DNA, the CDR3 is TGCGCCAGCAGCTTGTCAGGGGTGTCGGGGACTGAAGCTTTCTTT.

This clone was seen more than once but under ten times. The chain's CDR3 is CASSQVGRTGANEQYF. CDR3 DNA: TGCGCCAGCAGCCAAGTTGGGAGGACAGGAGCCAACGAGCAGTACTTC. The rearrangement uses TRBV4-1 and TRBJ2-7; D may be TRBD1 (7 bases). V lost 1 base and J lost 5, with 18 bases in between. Germline V CDR1 and CDR2: MGHRA, YSYEKL. The CDR3 sequence is 16 residues long.

The CDR3 DNA sequence: TGTGCCAGCACCCTAGGGGGTACAGGGGGCGACGAGCAGTACTTC. Its translation is CASTLGGTGGDEQYF. The V and J genes are TRBV7-8 and TRBJ2-7; TRBD1 aligns across 9 bases. CDR3 length: 15 amino acids. From germline, CDR1 is SGHVS and CDR2 FQNEAQ. Trimming at V came to 7 bases and at J to 5 bases, leaving 12 bases not matched to a gene.

J is TRBJ1-6 and V is TRBV2; D uncertain. Trimming pared 8 bases from V and 9 bases from J, leaving 11 bases between. The CDR3 is 12 amino acids. Germline V gives CDR1 SNHLY, CDR2 FYNNEI. CDR3 sequence: CASQVFVSPLHF. The DNA for the CDR3 is TGTGCCAGCCAGGTTTTTGTTTCACCCCTCCACTTT.

In this sample, this clone turned up a few times. This chain connects TRBV9 to TRBJ2-1, with unresolved D. CDR1 is SGDLS, CDR2 YYNGEE, per germline. The CDR3 runs to 13 residues. The V end lost 4 bases, the J end lost 10 bases, and 15 bases lay between the germline ends. CDR3 protein: CASSIRVLEEQFF. CDR3 DNA sequence: TGTGCCAGCAGCATTCGAGTTTTAGAAGAGCAGTTCTTC.

The chain recombines TRBV27 with TRBJ2-5; 7 bases fit TRBD1. CDR3 length equals 15 residues. Germline V CDR1 and CDR2: MNHEY, SMNVEV (reference sequence). J was trimmed by 1 base and V by 4 bases; bases with no gene match: 6. The CDR3 loop is CASSSPGTVQETQYF. For the CDR3, the DNA is TGTGCCAGCAGTTCCCCCGGGACAGTCCAAGAGACCCAGTACTTC.

This clone showed up just once. V is TRBV30 and J is TRBJ2-6; D uncertain. V lost 0 bases, J lost 0 bases, and 6 bases lay in between. Looked up from germline, CDR1 is GTSNPN and CDR2 is SVGIG (reference sequence). The CDR3 runs to 15 residues. The CDR3 DNA reads as TGTGCCTGGAGTGTTACGAGCTCTGGGGCCAACGTCCTGACTTTC. Encoded protein: CAWSVTSSGANVLTF.

This clone has a single count. The V and J genes are TRBV4-3 and TRBJ2-2, with 11 positions matching TRBD2. CDR1 LGHNA and CDR2 YSLEER come from the germline V gene. The CDR3 length is 15 residues. J was trimmed by 5 bases and V by 1 base; bases with no gene match: 0. The DNA of the CDR3 is TGCGCCAGCAGCCAAGGACTAGCGGGGACCGGGGAGCTGTTTTTT. This encodes CASSQGLAGTGELFF.

V and J are TRBV9 and TRBJ1-1, with 7 bases matching TRBD1. The CDR3 loop spans 14 amino acids. Looked up from germline, CDR1 is SGDLS and CDR2 is YYNGEE. V gave up 4 bases and J gave up 4 bases; unmatched junction bases: 7. The CDR3 spells CASSRGGAGTEAFF. The DNA of the CDR3 is TGTGCCAGCAGCCGAGGGGGCGCGGGCACTGAAGCTTTCTTT.

V and J are TRBV5-6 and TRBJ1-2; 7 nucleotides align to TRBD1. The CDR3 length is 13 residues. In germline, CDR1 is SGHDT, CDR2 YYEEEE. Trimming at V came to 1 base and at J to 4 bases, leaving 1 base not matched to a gene. This chain's CDR3 is CASSLTGVYGYTF. CDR3 DNA: TGTGCCAGCAGCTTGACAGGGGTCTATGGCTACACCTTC.

The chain carries TRBV5-1 and TRBJ2-7; 9 bases match TRBD1. The germline gives CDR1 SGHRS, CDR2 YFSETQ. The CDR3 has 14 residues. The ends lost 2 bases at V and 5 bases at J; junction bases unmatched: 5. The CDR3 protein is CASSFRTGVDEQYF. Here the CDR3 DNA reads TGCGCCAGCAGCTTTAGGACAGGGGTCGACGAGCAGTACTTC. The full variable domain, its missing parts supplied by reference TRBV5-1 and TRBJ2-7, is KAGVTQTPRYLIKTRGQQVTLSCSPISGHRSVSWYQQTPGQGLQFLFEYFSETQRNKGNFPGRFSGRQFSNSRSEMNVSTLELGDSALYLCASSFRTGVDEQYFGPGTRLTVT.

As concerns this clone: A junction end diverges from the germline sequence, so it may reflect a read error. The sample contains more than one DNA sequence encoding this CDR3. The CDR3 region has the DNA TGCGCCAGCAGCCCACGGACGAGCGGTGGAGAGCAGTACTTT. It codes for CASSPRTSGGEQYF. The J gene is TRBJ2-7, the V gene TRBV4-1, with a tentative D call TRBD2 (5 bases). CDR3 length: 14 residues. The germline CDR1 and CDR2 sequences are MGHRA and YSYEKL.

The chain is built from TRBV9 and TRBJ1-3; D perhaps matches TRBD1 (5 bases). The ends were cut back, 4 bases at V and 0 bases at J, with 17 bases in the middle. This CDR3 spans 17 amino acids. Germline V lookup: CDR1 SGDLS, CDR2 YYNGEE. The CDR3 DNA sequence: TGTGCCAGCAGCAGGGGTGGCAGGACGCTCTCTGGAAACACCATATATTTT. Its protein is CASSRGGRTLSGNTIYF.

The V call is TRBV6-1, the J call TRBJ2-1; D uncertain. This CDR3 contains 12 residues. CDR1 is MNHNS, CDR2 SASEGT, per germline. The V end lost 9 bases, the J end lost 8 bases, and 14 bases lay between the germline ends. This CDR3 is CASNLLSYEQFF. The CDR3 nucleotides are TGTGCCAGTAATCTATTATCCTATGAGCAGTTCTTC.

The rearrangement links TRBV19 to TRBJ1-2; 7 bases line up with TRBD1. V lost 0 bases to trimming and J lost 8 bases; unmatched junction nucleotides: 9. Looked up from germline, CDR1 is LNHDA and CDR2 is SQIVND (reference sequence). The CDR3 loop spans 15 amino acids. CDR3 DNA: TGTGCCAGTAGTATAGATCTAGGGGGCGCGGACGGCTACACCTTC. It specifies CASSIDLGGADGYTF.

Regarding this clone: The same CDR3 can be traced to other DNA sequences in this sample. CDR3 bases: TGCGCCAGCAGCGGGGGGGGGATCCAAGAGACCCAGTACTTC. Translation gives CASSGGGIQETQYF. This chain links TRBV5-1 with TRBJ2-5, with 7 bases lining up with TRBD2. V trimming: 4 bases; J trimming: 1 base; junction bases outside the gene matches: 4. The CDR3 has 14 residues. From germline, CDR1 is SGHRS and CDR2 YFSETQ.

In its sample, this clone was seen a few times. The chain employs TRBV6-5 and TRBJ2-7; D possibly corresponds to TRBD1 (8 bases). There are 15 residues in the CDR3. Germline V lookup: CDR1 MNHEY, CDR2 SVGAGI. Trimming took off 5 bases at V and 5 bases at J, with 19 bases between the two ends. In DNA, the CDR3 is TGTGCCAGCAGTCCCCGGACAGGGAGGGCCCACGAGCAGTACTTC. Translating gives CASSPRTGRAHEQYF.

This clone came up once. V usage is TRBV10-2 and J usage is TRBJ1-1, with 8 bases lining up with TRBD1. In germline, CDR1 is WSHSY, CDR2 SAAADI. This CDR3 has 16 amino acids. Germline trimming cut 6 bases from V and 1 base from J; bases unmatched to any gene: 10. The CDR3 loop reads CASRVLGQGGNTEAFF. CDR3 sequence (DNA): TGCGCCAGCAGAGTCTTAGGACAGGGAGGGAACACTGAAGCTTTCTTT.